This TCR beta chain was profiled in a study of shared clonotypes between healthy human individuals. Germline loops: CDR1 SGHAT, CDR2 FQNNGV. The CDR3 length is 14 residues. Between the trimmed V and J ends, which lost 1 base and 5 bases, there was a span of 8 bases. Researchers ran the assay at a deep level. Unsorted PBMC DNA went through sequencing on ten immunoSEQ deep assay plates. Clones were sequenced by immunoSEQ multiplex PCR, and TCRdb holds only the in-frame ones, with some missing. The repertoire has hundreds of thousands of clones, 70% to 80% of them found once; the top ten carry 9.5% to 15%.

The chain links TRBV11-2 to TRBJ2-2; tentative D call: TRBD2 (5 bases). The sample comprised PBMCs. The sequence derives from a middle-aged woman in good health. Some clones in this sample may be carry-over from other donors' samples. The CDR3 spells CASSLVGLTGELFF. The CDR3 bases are TGTGCCAGCAGCTTAGTAGGACTGACCGGGGAGCTGTTTTTT. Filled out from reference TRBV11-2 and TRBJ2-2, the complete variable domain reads EAGVAQSPRYKIIEKRQSVAFWCNPISGHATLYWYQQILGQGPKLLIQFQNNGVVDDSQLPKDRFSAERLKGVDSTLKIQPAKLEDSAVYLCASSLVGLTGELFFGEGSRLTVL.